Following are 18 T cell receptor beta chains from one sample sequenced in a study of siplizumab effects on memory and regulatory T cells. Data came from immunoSEQ multiplex PCR; TCRdb stores just in-frame clones and leaves some out. The table has some 97,000 clones, about 94% seen once; the top ten hold approximately 1.4%. What was sequenced was non-Treg CD4+ T cells sorted from blood. These receptors came from a human donor in good health.

A single count supports this clone. This chain uses TRBV18 with TRBJ2-1; 11 bases are shared with TRBD2. The ends lost 5 bases at V and 2 bases at J; junction bases unmatched: 5. Germline V gene sequence: CDR1 KGHSH, CDR2 LQKENI. The length of the CDR3 is 16 residues. The CDR3 spells CASSLPGLAAYNEQFF. The CDR3 region has the DNA TGTGCCAGCTCATTACCGGGACTAGCGGCCTACAATGAGCAGTTCTTC.

The J gene is TRBJ1-2, the V gene TRBV2; TRBD1 aligns across 11 bases. Looked up from germline, CDR1 is SNHLY and CDR2 is FYNNEI. The CDR3 runs 15 residues. The junction had 9 bases not matched to a gene; V was cut back by 6 bases and J by 6 bases. The CDR3 region has the DNA TGTGCCAGCAGACCCAGGACAGGGGGCTTGGATGGCTACACCTTC. Amino acid sequence: CASRPRTGGLDGYTF. Based on the CDR3 plus reference TRBV2 and TRBJ1-2, the full variable domain is EPEVTQTPSHQVTQMGQEVILRCVPISNHLYFYWYRQILGQKVEFLVSFYNNEISEKSEIFDDQFSVERPDGSNFTLKIRSTKLEDSAMYFCASRPRTGGLDGYTFGSGTRLTVV.

This rearrangement joins TRBV19 to TRBJ2-5, with D possibly matching TRBD1 (6 bases). Per the germline V gene, CDR1 is LNHDA and CDR2 is SQIVND (reference sequence). The CDR3 is 14 residues long. V lost 6 bases and J lost 4, with 15 bases in between. CDR3 coding DNA: TGTGCCAGTAGACCCGGACAGCGTGGAGAGACCCAGTACTTC. It specifies CASRPGQRGETQYF.

The chain has TRBV2 and TRBJ2-3, with D possibly matching TRBD2 (5 bases). Trimming stripped 5 bases from V and 6 bases from J, with 9 bases between. The CDR3 totals 12 residues. Germline values: CDR1 SNHLY, CDR2 FYNNEI. The CDR3 nucleotides are TGTGCCAGCAGTAAGGAGCGGGATACGCAGTATTTT. Translating gives CASSKERDTQYF.

The chain joins TRBV6-6 to TRBJ2-6, with TRBD1 matching 8 bases. The CDR3 runs to 15 residues. The germline gives CDR1 MNHNY, CDR2 SVGAGI (reference sequence). J gave up 3 bases and V 8 bases, and 6 bases lay outside the gene matches. The CDR3 spells CASGSGGSGANVLTF. In DNA form, the CDR3 reads TGTGCCAGCGGCTCAGGGGGCAGTGGGGCCAACGTCCTGACTTTC.

The chain has TRBV27 and TRBJ2-1; D is tentatively TRBD1 or TRBD2 (5 bases each). The CDR3 is 15 amino acids. V gave up 8 bases and J gave up 7 bases, with 21 bases separating them. Germline CDR1 is MNHEY and CDR2 is SMNVEV (reference sequence). In nucleotides, the CDR3 is TGTGCCAGCCAACGCACTCAGGGAGACTTGAATGAGCAGTTCTTC. This translates into CASQRTQGDLNEQFF.

J is TRBJ2-1 and V is TRBV10-3; D remains ambiguous. There are 15 residues in the CDR3. CDR1 is ENHRY, CDR2 SYGVKD, per germline. V lost 2 bases and J lost 0, with 8 bases in between. The CDR3 sequence is CAISETLDSYNEQFF. The CDR3 DNA follows: TGTGCCATCAGTGAGACACTCGACTCCTACAATGAGCAGTTCTTC.

CDR3 amino acids: CASSYERFGQPQHF. The CDR3 DNA follows: TGTGCCAGCAGTTACGAGAGGTTTGGTCAGCCCCAGCATTTT. The V and J genes are TRBV6-5 and TRBJ1-5; unclear D gene. The length of the CDR3 is 14 residues. The germline gives CDR1 MNHEY, CDR2 SVGAGI. With 2 bases removed from V and 6 bases from J, the gap between germline ends came to 11 bases.

The J gene is TRBJ2-7, the V gene TRBV21-1; the table's D call of TRBD1 was not tested on the DNA. TRBV21-1 is a known pseudogene. The CDR3 is 17 residues long. The CDR3 DNA is TGTGCCAGCAGCAAGAAGGGTCGCGGGACAGGGGAATACGAGCAGTACTTC. It translates to CASSKKGRGTGEYEQYF.

The rearrangement links TRBV6-1 to TRBJ2-3, with unresolved D. V lost 5 bases and J 0 bases, leaving 6 bases between the germline ends. The CDR3 consists of 13 residues. Looked up from germline, CDR1 is MNHNS and CDR2 is SASEGT. The CDR3 DNA reads TGTGCCAGCAGTTCCGACAGCACAGATACGCAGTATTTT. Protein sequence: CASSSDSTDTQYF.

V and J are TRBV4-1 and TRBJ1-4, with D perhaps TRBD1 (6 bases). Germline V gene lookup returns CDR1 MGHRA and CDR2 YSYEKL. CDR3 length equals 16 residues. V lost 1 base, J lost 10 bases, and 19 bases lay in between. The CDR3 bases are TGCGCCAGCAGCCAAGTATCGGACACCACGGGGGCAAAACTGTTTTTT. It is translated as CASSQVSDTTGAKLFF.

The chain uses TRBV7-2 and TRBJ1-2; maybe TRBD1 (6 bases). With 4 bases removed from V and 8 bases from J, the gap between germline ends came to 8 bases. The CDR3 covers 11 residues. CDR1 is SGHTA and CDR2 is FQGNSA in the germline V gene. The CDR3 loop reads CASSSGDGYTF. CDR3 sequence (DNA): TGTGCCAGCAGCTCAGGGGACGGCTACACCTTC.

This chain uses TRBV7-2 with TRBJ2-7; D remains unclear. The CDR3 is 14 amino acids. V was trimmed by 2 bases and J by 1 base, leaving 9 bases between them. Germline V lookup: CDR1 SGHTA, CDR2 FQGNSA. The CDR3 DNA reads TGTGCCAGCAGCTTATTCGGCAATTCCTACGAGCAGTACTTC. Protein sequence: CASSLFGNSYEQYF.

The chain uses TRBV6-5 and TRBJ1-6; D is perhaps TRBD1 (5 bases). The germline V gene has CDR1 MNHEY and CDR2 SVGAGI. Deletions cut 7 bases from V and 9 bases from J, with 19 bases between. The CDR3 loop spans 15 amino acids. This chain's CDR3 is CASKQSGMGGSPLHF. The CDR3 DNA sequence: TGTGCCAGCAAGCAGAGCGGAATGGGGGGTTCACCCCTCCACTTT.

V is TRBV28 and J is TRBJ2-3; 13 bases fit TRBD2. With V trimmed by 5 bases and J by 3 bases, 5 bases remained unmatched. CDR1 and CDR2 (germline): MDHEN, SYDVKM. The CDR3 sequence is 16 residues long. The CDR3 protein is CASSLRTSGRTDTQYF. The CDR3 region has the DNA TGTGCCAGCAGTCTTCGGACTAGCGGGAGAACAGATACGCAGTATTTT.

The rearrangement links TRBV5-1 to TRBJ1-2; TRBD1 is a possible D gene (6 bases). Trimming pared 2 bases from V and 4 bases from J, leaving 12 bases between. The length of the CDR3 is 14 residues. Germline V gene lookup returns CDR1 SGHRS and CDR2 YFSETQ. The CDR3 loop is CASSFEGGLYGYTF. The CDR3 DNA sequence: TGCGCCAGCAGCTTTGAGGGGGGCCTCTATGGCTACACCTTC.

V usage is TRBV4-2 and J usage is TRBJ1-4; 10 nucleotides agree with TRBD1. V was pared by 3 bases and J by 6 bases, with 4 bases of the junction left unmatched. Germline lookup yields CDR1 LGHNA and CDR2 YNFKEQ. The CDR3 spans 15 residues. This CDR3 reads CASSQAGTGDEKLFF. CDR3 nucleotides: TGTGCCAGCAGCCAGGCCGGGACAGGGGATGAAAAACTGTTTTTT.

This clone was seen once. This rearrangement joins TRBV7-8 to TRBJ2-7, with D maybe TRBD2 (6 bases). Germline CDR1 is SGHVS and CDR2 is FQNEAQ. The V gene lost 5 bases and the J gene lost 7 bases, with 21 bases spanning the gap. This CDR3 has 15 amino acids. Here the CDR3 DNA reads TGTGCCAGCAGCCTCCAATCAGGCAACGCGGGGGAGCAGTACTTC. As protein: CASSLQSGNAGEQYF.